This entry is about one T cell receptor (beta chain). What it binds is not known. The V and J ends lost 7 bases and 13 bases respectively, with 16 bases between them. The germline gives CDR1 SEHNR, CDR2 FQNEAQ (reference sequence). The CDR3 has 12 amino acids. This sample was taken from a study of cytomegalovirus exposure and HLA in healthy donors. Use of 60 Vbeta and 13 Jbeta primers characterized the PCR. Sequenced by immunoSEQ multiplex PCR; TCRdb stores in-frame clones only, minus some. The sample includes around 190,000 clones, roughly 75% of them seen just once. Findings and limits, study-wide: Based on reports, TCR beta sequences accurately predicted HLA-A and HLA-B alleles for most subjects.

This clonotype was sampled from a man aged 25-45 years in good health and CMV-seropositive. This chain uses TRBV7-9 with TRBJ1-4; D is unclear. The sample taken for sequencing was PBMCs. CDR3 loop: CASTLEGGRLFF. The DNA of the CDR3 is TGTGCCAGCACCTTGGAGGGCGGAAGACTGTTTTTT.